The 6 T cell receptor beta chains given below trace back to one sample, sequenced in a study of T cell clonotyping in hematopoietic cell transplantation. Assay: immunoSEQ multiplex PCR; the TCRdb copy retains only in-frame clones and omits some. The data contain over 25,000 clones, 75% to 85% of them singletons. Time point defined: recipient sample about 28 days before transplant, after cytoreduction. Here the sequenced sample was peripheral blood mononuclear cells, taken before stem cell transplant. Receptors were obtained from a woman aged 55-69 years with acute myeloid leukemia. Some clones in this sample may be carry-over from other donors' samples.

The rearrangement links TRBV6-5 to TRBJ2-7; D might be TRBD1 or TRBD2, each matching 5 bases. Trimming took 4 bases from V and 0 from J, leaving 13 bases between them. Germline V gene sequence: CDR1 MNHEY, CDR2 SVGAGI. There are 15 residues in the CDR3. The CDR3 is CASSSGAPSSYEQYF. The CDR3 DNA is TGTGCCAGCAGTTCCGGGGCTCCGAGCTCCTACGAGCAGTACTTC.

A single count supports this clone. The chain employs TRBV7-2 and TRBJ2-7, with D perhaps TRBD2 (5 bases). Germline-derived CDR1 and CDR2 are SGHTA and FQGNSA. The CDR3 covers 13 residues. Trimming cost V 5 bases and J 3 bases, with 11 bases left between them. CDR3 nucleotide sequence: TGTGCCAGCAGCGAGTGGAGGAGCTACGAGCAGTACTTC. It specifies CASSEWRSYEQYF.

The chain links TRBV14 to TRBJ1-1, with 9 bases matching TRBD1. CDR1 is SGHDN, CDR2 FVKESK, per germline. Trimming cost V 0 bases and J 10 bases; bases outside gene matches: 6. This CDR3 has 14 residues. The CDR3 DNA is TGTGCCAGCAGCCAAGACCACAGGGGGCGGGGAGCTTTCTTT. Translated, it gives CASSQDHRGRGAFF.

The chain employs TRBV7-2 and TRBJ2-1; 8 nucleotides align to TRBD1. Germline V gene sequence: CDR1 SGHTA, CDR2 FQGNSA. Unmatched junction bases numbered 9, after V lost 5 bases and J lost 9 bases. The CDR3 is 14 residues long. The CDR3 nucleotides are TGTGCCAGCAGCATAAGACAGGGGTTGGGTGAGCAGTTCTTC. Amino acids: CASSIRQGLGEQFF.

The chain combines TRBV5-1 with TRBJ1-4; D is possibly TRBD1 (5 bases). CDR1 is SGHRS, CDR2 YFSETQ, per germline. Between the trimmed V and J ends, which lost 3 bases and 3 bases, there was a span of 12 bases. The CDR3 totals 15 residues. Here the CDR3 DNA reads TGCGCCAGCAGCTCTGGAGGGGTGGCTAATGAAAAACTGTTTTTT. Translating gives CASSSGGVANEKLFF.

Here the CDR3 reads CASSIPEFQPQHF. In DNA form, the CDR3 reads TGTGCCAGTAGTATCCCTGAGTTTCAGCCCCAGCATTTT. The V and J genes are TRBV19 and TRBJ1-5; D remains unclear. CDR1 LNHDA and CDR2 SQIVND come from the germline V gene (reference sequence). The V end was cut by 3 bases, the J end by 6 bases, with 9 bases between. The CDR3 loop spans 13 amino acids.